One T cell receptor (beta chain) is described in this entry. This sample is part of a study of blood T cell repertoires in COVID-19. In the study overall: COVID-19 samples from acute and convalescent phases originated in the United States, Italy and Spain. T cells, B-cell-depleted T cells, or PBMCs provided the cDNA or gDNA that served as material.

Sequencing used immunoSEQ multiplex PCR; TCRdb keeps in-frame clones, though not all of them. The table lists around 270,000 clones, about 90% of them singletons. It was during active infection that Seattle patients were enrolled and then longitudinally followed. The CDR3 runs to 16 residues. Germline assignment: CDR1 SGHDT and CDR2 YYEEEE. V lost 0 bases, J lost 4 bases, and 13 bases lay in between. This TCR came from a person between 18 and 35 years old with COVID-19, enrolled during active disease. The source material was peripheral blood. This rearrangement joins TRBV5-6 to TRBJ2-2; D unresolved. Here the CDR3 reads CASSLVEEYGTGELFF. The CDR3 coding sequence is TGTGCCAGCAGCTTGGTTGAGGAATATGGCACCGGGGAGCTGTTTTTT.